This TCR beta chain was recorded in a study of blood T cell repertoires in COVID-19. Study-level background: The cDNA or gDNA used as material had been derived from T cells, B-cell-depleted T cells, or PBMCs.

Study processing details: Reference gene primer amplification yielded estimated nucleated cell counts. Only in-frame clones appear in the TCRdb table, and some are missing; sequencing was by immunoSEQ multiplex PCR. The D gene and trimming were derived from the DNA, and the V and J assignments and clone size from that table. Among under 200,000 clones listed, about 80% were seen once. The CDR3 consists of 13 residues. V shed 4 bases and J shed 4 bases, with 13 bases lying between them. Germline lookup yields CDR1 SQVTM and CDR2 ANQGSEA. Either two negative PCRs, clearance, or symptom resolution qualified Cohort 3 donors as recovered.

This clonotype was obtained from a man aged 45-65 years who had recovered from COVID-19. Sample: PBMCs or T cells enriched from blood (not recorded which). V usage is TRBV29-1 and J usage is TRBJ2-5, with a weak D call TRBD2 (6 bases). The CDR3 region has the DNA TGCAGCGTTGTGGGTAGCGGAGGAGAGACCCAGTACTTC. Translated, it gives CSVVGSGGETQYF.